A selection of T cell receptor beta chains follows, all from one sample in a study of OX40 agonist ivuxolimab in advanced cancers. Clones were sequenced by immunoSEQ multiplex PCR, and TCRdb holds only the in-frame ones, with some missing. The table has fewer than 95,000 clones, just under 90% seen once; the top ten hold 7.4%. This specimen was CD4+ or CD8+ T cells sorted from blood, taken in a trial of the OX40 agonist ivuxolimab. Source of these receptors: an adult with an advanced solid tumor such as melanoma, head and neck, liver or kidney cancer. CDR3s leave out the opening cysteine and the closing phenylalanine or tryptophan. Fields, in order: V gene, D gene, CDR3 protein. A D gene is named only where the DNA matches it firmly.

v_gene: TRBV28
d_gene: -
CDR3aa: ASRSYKGQLNEKLF

v_gene: TRBV10-3
d_gene: -
CDR3aa: AISESGLGPEINQPQH

v_gene: TRBV6-6
d_gene: -
CDR3aa: ASSYAGHTQY

v_gene: TRBV6-5
d_gene: -
CDR3aa: ASSYAPATYEQY

v_gene: TRBV29-1
d_gene: -
CDR3aa: SVEDPRRGDINEQF

v_gene: TRBV28
d_gene: -
CDR3aa: ASRGGHKANTGELF

v_gene: TRBV12-5
d_gene: -
CDR3aa: ASGFVRDLEAF

v_gene: TRBV7-9
d_gene: -
CDR3aa: ASSLGAGLTKNIQY

v_gene: TRBV27
d_gene: -
CDR3aa: ASRSGQFSGNTIY

v_gene: TRBV2
d_gene: -
CDR3aa: ASSEPAGQPYEQY

v_gene: TRBV28
d_gene: -
CDR3aa: ATPSSTGRVDGYT

v_gene: TRBV11-3
d_gene: -
CDR3aa: ASSSRGANEKLF

v_gene: TRBV7-9
d_gene: -
CDR3aa: ASSLGPTGQETQY

v_gene: TRBV29-1
d_gene: TRBD2
CDR3aa: SVSGQKTSGTHEQY

v_gene: TRBV7-8
d_gene: TRBD1
CDR3aa: ASSLLRGISYEQY

v_gene: TRBV10-2
d_gene: TRBD2
CDR3aa: ASRRGSADTQY

v_gene: TRBV6-6
d_gene: TRBD1
CDR3aa: ASSYLDRGNTEAF

v_gene: TRBV5-6
d_gene: -
CDR3aa: ASGLRSGDEQY

v_gene: TRBV27
d_gene: -
CDR3aa: ASSTTERRLNEKLF

v_gene: TRBV10-1
d_gene: -
CDR3aa: ASSENGEQY

v_gene: TRBV18
d_gene: TRBD2
CDR3aa: ASSLSGRDYNEQF

v_gene: TRBV5-1
d_gene: -
CDR3aa: ASSLEVRSYEQY

v_gene: TRBV2
d_gene: -
CDR3aa: ASIGDSRYEQY

v_gene: TRBV28
d_gene: -
CDR3aa: ASSLALWNQPQH

v_gene: TRBV7-9
d_gene: -
CDR3aa: ASSLGASTSGANVLT

v_gene: TRBV5-1
d_gene: -
CDR3aa: ASSLDGGNQPQH

v_gene: TRBV29-1
d_gene: -
CDR3aa: SVVEVGRNKNIQY

v_gene: TRBV19
d_gene: -
CDR3aa: ASSAGRILFGETQY

v_gene: TRBV7-9
d_gene: -
CDR3aa: ASMGKGNYEQY

v_gene: TRBV28
d_gene: -
CDR3aa: ASSPVWMGRTYGYT

v_gene: TRBV10-1
d_gene: TRBD2
CDR3aa: ASSDEREGTDTQY